Described below is a single T cell receptor beta chain sequence and its context. As yet, its antigen is unknown. These data originate in a study of T cell responses to AZD1222 COVID-19 vaccine. For the study at large: It was second doses at about 4 or about 12 weeks that were pooled.

Study-level findings and limits: Repertoire sampling occurred only after the peak T cell response. Donors were mostly white British, more females; clonal diversity possibly underestimated.

This CDR3 spans 12 amino acids. From germline, CDR1 is SGDLS and CDR2 YYNGEE. The V end was cut by 4 bases, the J end by 10 bases, with 14 bases between. Assay used: immunoSEQ multiplex PCR; TCRdb lists only in-frame clones, some missing. The sample consists of about 63,000 clones, 65% to 90% of them appearing once. The chain recombines TRBV9 with TRBJ1-1, with unresolved D. The receptor's source is an adult in good health. This specimen was peripheral blood, taken on day 0 of AZD1222 vaccination. CDR3 residues: CASSPAGVPAFF. The CDR3 coding sequence is TGTGCCAGCAGCCCAGCGGGCGTTCCAGCTTTCTTT.